This T cell receptor (beta chain) emerged from a study of T cells in Graves' hyperthyroidism and ophthalmopathy. Across the study: Peripheral blood was taken when the disease was first diagnosed, before any treatment began. Study-wide findings and caveats: A 13 V-J model separated ophthalmopathy from stable hyperthyroidism. Ophthalmopathy prediction by the model preceded onset by a median about 6 months.

Diagnosis rested on symptoms, serum thyroxine and TRAb, thyroid ultrasound, and orbital computed tomography. The CDR3 length is 15 residues. The V end lost 1 base, the J end lost 5 bases, and 12 bases lay between the germline ends. On this clonotype itself: Its antigen is unidentified.

Amplification targeted TCR beta CDR3 regions from RNA transcripts. First-round RT-PCR targeting the TCR CDR3 was performed with the HTBI primer set. TCRdb redid the calling of the multiplex PCR reads with MiXCR, one entry per CDR3 protein. Of about 690,000 distinct CDR3 sequences listed, 15% to 20% are singletons. The genes are TRBV12-3 or TRBV12-4 and TRBJ2-1, with D perhaps being TRBD1 or TRBD2 (5 bases each). Sequenced input: blood. The source of this sequence is a man between 45 and 60 years old with Graves' hyperthyroidism. For the CDR3, the DNA is TGTGCCAGCAGTTTAGTTAGCCGGGGACACAATGAGCAGTTCTTC. This codes for CASSLVSRGHNEQFF.